A selection of T cell receptor beta chains follows, all from one sample in a study of T-cell reconstitution after alpha-beta-depleted transplantation in children. TCRdb itself ran the PCR reads through MiXCR, one entry per CDR3 protein. The sample has around 500,000 distinct CDR3 sequences; about an eighth are singletons. The sample here was PBMCs from the stem cell graft donor, taken from the stem cell graft. The receptors derive from a human donor who donated a stem cell graft to a child with combined immunodeficiency. Both conserved end residues are part of each CDR3. A D gene is named only where the DNA matches it firmly. Some rows mark clone size as missing; the rest say once, few, many or name a class of expanded clone.

abundance	v_gene	d_gene	CDR3aa
many	TRBV12-3/TRBV12-4	NA	CASSSTGAAQETQYF
NA	TRBV7-2	TRBD1	CASSLTGGWGNTIYF
few	TRBV5-5	NA	CASIKTVSTNEKLFF
NA	TRBV7-9	TRBD2	CASRPALAGGFGEQYF
many	TRBV12-3/TRBV12-4	NA	CASRDGGTGELFF
few	TRBV11-1	TRBD1	CASSLALHLLRDRSGETQYF
NA	TRBV18	NA	CASPGGSGANVLTF
NA	TRBV12-3/TRBV12-4	TRBD2	CASSSGGARDTQYF
few	TRBV20-1	NA	CSASRDPGRRFEKLFF
few	TRBV6-2/TRBV6-3	NA	CASSYEIFYEQYF
NA	TRBV27	NA	CASRPPEGTYTGELFF
few	TRBV6-1	TRBD2	CASTASGGWDTQYF
NA	TRBV6-2/TRBV6-3	NA	CASSRRETNEQFF
NA	TRBV11-2	NA	CASRPSGGPYGYTF
few	TRBV9	TRBD2	CASSWSGGTTDTQYF
NA	TRBV14	NA	CASSPIGWEETQYF
NA	TRBV7-9	TRBD1	CASSDPGQGVYEQYF
many	TRBV29-1	TRBD2	CSVEDGVSRGGDTQYF
NA	TRBV30	NA	CAWSSGLLTDTQYF
few	TRBV20-1	NA	CSARVALSYEQYF
many	TRBV6-4	TRBD2	CASSDGALATNTGELFF
NA	TRBV7-2	NA	CASSLHGLGANVLTF
many	TRBV12-3/TRBV12-4	TRBD1	CASSLRTGGTDTQYF
many	TRBV7-9	NA	CASSLGTLRRIEQFF
few	TRBV5-4	NA	CASSSAGNRNTDTQYF
NA	TRBV9	TRBD2	CASSAGIAGDVETQYF
many	TRBV7-9	NA	CASSFGTVYNEQFF
many	TRBV29-1	TRBD1	CSARGQGAREQYF
NA	TRBV12-3/TRBV12-4	TRBD2	CATSNGLAGGPYNEQFF
many	TRBV15	NA	CATSRDPANYYEQYF
few	TRBV5-1	NA	CASSLQGTVYEQYF
NA	TRBV18	NA	CASSPRSGSAGDTEYF
NA	TRBV19	NA	CASSPGMDQPQHF
few	TRBV27	NA	CASSLSGRASEAFF
few	TRBV12-3/TRBV12-4	TRBD2	CASTPMGGIGELFF
few	TRBV28	TRBD1	CASRGTGYGGELFF
NA	TRBV18	NA	CASSLTGTRDTEAFF
many	TRBV29-1	NA	CSVERTATYNEQFF
few	TRBV7-9	TRBD1	CASSNWDSETQYF
NA	TRBV20-1	TRBD1	CSADRTGEETQYF
few	TRBV3-1	NA	CASSQDTSLDTQYF
NA	TRBV28	NA	CASSLGLKYIQYF
few	TRBV7-8	NA	CASSLAGTKYF
few	TRBV11-2	NA	CASSFTSYGSAYNEQFF